Each of the 6 T cell receptor beta chains below was sequenced from the same sample in a study of T-cell reconstitution after alpha-beta-depleted transplantation in children. Researchers prepared the TCRbeta library using unique molecular identifiers, the study reports. TCRdb re-called the PCR reads through MiXCR, storing one row per CDR3 protein. The table has approximately 630,000 distinct CDR3 sequences, about an eighth seen once; the top ten hold about 0.79%. The sequences come from PBMCs, collected before TCRalphabeta/CD19-depleted stem cell transplant. These receptors were collected from a girl between 2 and 10 years old with congenital amegakaryocytic thrombocytopenia, due to receive a stem cell transplant.

The chain uses TRBV30 and TRBJ1-2; D not resolved. Germline values: CDR1 GTSNPN, CDR2 SVGIG (reference sequence). The CDR3 has 13 amino acids. V was cut by 3 bases and J by 6 bases, with 14 bases left in between. CDR3 bases: TGTGCCTGGAGAGGTAGAAAGGAAAATGGCTACACCTTC. Protein sequence: CAWRGRKENGYTF.

To note about this clonotype: Being one base from a much bigger clone, this may be a read error. The gene calls are TRBV7-9 and TRBJ2-5; a weak D match, TRBD1 (5 bases). Trimming took 4 bases from V and 0 from J, leaving 9 bases between them. The CDR3 length is 14 residues. Looked up from germline, CDR1 is SEHNR and CDR2 is FQNEAQ (reference sequence). In DNA form, the CDR3 reads TGTGCCAGCAGCTCACAGGAGTACCAAGAGACCCAGTACTTC. Its protein product is CASSSQEYQETQYF.

This chain connects TRBV5-1 to TRBJ2-7, with TRBD1 matching 11 bases. The junction had 7 bases not matched to a gene; V was cut back by 4 bases and J by 7 bases. The CDR3 is made up of 14 amino acids. From germline, CDR1 is SGHRS and CDR2 YFSETQ. The CDR3 is CASSPGQGVREQYF. Here the CDR3 DNA reads TGCGCCAGCAGCCCGGGACAGGGGGTAAGAGAGCAGTACTTC.

Many counts were recorded for this clonotype. V usage is TRBV7-2 and J usage is TRBJ2-7; 7 nucleotides match TRBD1. The germline V gene has CDR1 SGHTA and CDR2 FQGNSA. V dropped 8 bases and J dropped 4; count of bases not matched to a gene: 14. This CDR3 is built from 15 residues. The DNA of the CDR3 is TGTGCCAGCCTTAACTACAGGGGAACCTTTTACGAGCAGTACTTC. It yields the protein CASLNYRGTFYEQYF.

CDR3 nucleotides: TGTGCCAGCAGTAACCGGGACAGGGACTACGAGCAGTACTTC. Translating it yields CASSNRDRDYEQYF. This chain joins TRBV12-3 or TRBV12-4 and TRBJ2-7, with 9 bases aligning to TRBD1. This CDR3 comprises 14 residues. Trimming took 5 bases from V and 3 from J; bases not matched to a gene: 5.

As for this clonotype: A read error may be the cause here, since a much bigger clone is one base away. The chain employs TRBV20-1 and TRBJ2-7; tentative D call: TRBD2 (5 bases). The germline gives CDR1 DFQATT, CDR2 SNEGSKA (reference sequence). The CDR3 sequence is 13 residues long. The CDR3 DNA reads as TGCGGTGCTATAACAGCGGAAACCTACGAGCAGTACTTC. It specifies CGAITAETYEQYF.